The clone carrying this TCR beta chain was found a few times. Antigen specificity is unknown. The data are from a study of CD8+CD57+ T cells in acquired aplastic anemia. Study as a whole: Sorted CD4+ and CD8+ cells yielded DNA averaging around 3 ug.

Patients who underwent sequencing had shown CD8+CD57+ cell expansion by flow cytometry. Each patient had severe acquired aplastic anemia. The blood sampling took place in patients who had so far received no therapy. General observations from the study: Patients and controls shared fewer than 30 CD8+ CDR3 sequences.

CDR3 and TCR beta VDJ profiling relied on a genomic DNA template. MiXCR, run by TCRdb on the reads, gives a single entry per CDR3 protein. In the table there are about 120,000 distinct CDR3 sequences, about 40% of which are singletons. This clonotype originated in a human donor with aplastic anemia. The source material was sorted CD4+, CD8+, or CD8+CD57+ T cells (not recorded which) from PBMCs.

The CDR3 here is CASSPTTQADTQYF. CDR3 in DNA: TGTGCCAGCTCACCTACGACACAAGCAGATACGCAGTATTTT. The chain joins TRBV18 to TRBJ2-3; no definite D call. The CDR3 runs to 14 residues. Looked up from germline, CDR1 is KGHSH and CDR2 is LQKENI. Trimming took off 3 bases at V and 4 bases at J, with 11 bases between the two ends.